Listed below are T cell receptor beta chains from one sample, sequenced in a study of stem cell transplantation in POMP-related autoinflammatory disease. Method: immunoSEQ multiplex PCR; TCRdb's copy keeps in-frame clones and lacks some. The sample has about 32,000 clones; around 88% are singletons. This specimen consisted of CD4+ T cells from PBMCs, obtained before stem cell transplantation. These receptors all stem from a human donor with POMP-related autoinflammation and immune dysregulation (PRAID). The CDR3 runs from the conserved cysteine through the conserved F or W. The D gene is left open where the match is weak. Clone sizes are given selectively: once, few, many, or a class where the clone is expanded.

d_call j_call clone_size v_call cdr3_nt cdr3_aa
TRBD1 TRBJ2-1 - TRBV5-1 TGCGCCAGCAGCTTGGGACAGGGAACCTACAATGAGCAGTTCTTC CASSLGQGTYNEQFF
- TRBJ2-7 - TRBV18 TGTGCCAGCTCACCACGGGCCTCCTACGAGCAGTACTTC CASSPRASYEQYF
- TRBJ1-2 - TRBV7-8 TGTGCCAGCAGCTTAGGTTATAATAGGGCATTACCAACTTATGGCTACACCTTC CASSLGYNRALPTYGYTF
- TRBJ2-7 - TRBV7-6 TGTGCCAGCAGCTTTGCCCCGCCGCGGACTGGTGGCCACGAGCAGTACTTC CASSFAPPRTGGHEQYF
TRBD1 TRBJ1-6 - TRBV28 TGTGCCAGCAGGCTGACAGGGAGTAATTCACCCCTCCACTTT CASRLTGSNSPLHF
- TRBJ2-1 - TRBV2 TGTGCCAGCAGAATGGGGGTAGACAATGAGCAGTTCTTC CASRMGVDNEQFF
- TRBJ1-2 few TRBV2 TGTGCCAGCAGTGTGAGGCAGCCGAACTATGGCTACACCTTC CASSVRQPNYGYTF
TRBD2 TRBJ2-5 - TRBV10-2 TGCGCCAGCAGTGATGGGAGGGATCAAGAGACCCAGTACTTC CASSDGRDQETQYF
- TRBJ1-2 - TRBV5-6 TGTGCCAGCAGCTTACCGGGGATTTATGGCTACACCTTC CASSLPGIYGYTF
- TRBJ2-3 - TRBV7-8 TGTGCCAGCAGCTTAGACCTAGCAATGGATACGCAGTATTTT CASSLDLAMDTQYF
TRBD1 TRBJ2-3 - TRBV5-1 TGCGCCAGCAGCTGGGACAGGGGGCGTCCCCCGGATACGCAGTATTTT CASSWDRGRPPDTQYF
- TRBJ2-7 - TRBV4-2 TGTGCCAGCAGCCCCTCTATCTCGACCTACGAGCAGTACTTC CASSPSISTYEQYF
- TRBJ1-2 - TRBV18 TGTGCCAGCTCACCACCGGGGACGGAGGGCTATGGCTACACCTTC CASSPPGTEGYGYTF
TRBD2 TRBJ2-3 - TRBV2 TGTGCCACCGCCCCAACCAGCGGGGGGAGCACAGATACGCAGTATTTT CATAPTSGGSTDTQYF
- TRBJ1-1 - TRBV9 TGTGCCAGCAGCGCCCGGACGCTAGGGACTGAAGCTTTCTTT CASSARTLGTEAFF
TRBD2 TRBJ2-3 - TRBV4-1 TGCGCCAGCAGCCAAACCAGCGGGGGGGCCACAGATACGCAGTATTTT CASSQTSGGATDTQYF
- TRBJ1-2 - TRBV9 TGTGCCAGCAGCGTAGGGGGGGCTGACTATGGCTACACCTTC CASSVGGADYGYTF
- TRBJ1-1 few TRBV4-2 TGTGCCAGCAGCCCTCCGTGGAGAGCTAACACTGAAGCTTTCTTT CASSPPWRANTEAFF
TRBD1 TRBJ1-1 - TRBV5-1 TGCGCCAGCAGCCCGGGACAGGGGAAGCTTATGAACACTGAAGCTTTCTTT CASSPGQGKLMNTEAFF
- TRBJ1-2 - TRBV5-1 TGCGCCAGCAGCCCCCAGGGGACCTACGGTGGCTACACCTTC CASSPQGTYGGYTF
TRBD1 TRBJ2-3 - TRBV5-1 TGCGCCAGCAGCCCTGGGACAGGGAAGGATACGCAGTATTTT CASSPGTGKDTQYF
TRBD1 TRBJ1-5 few TRBV19 TGTGCCAGTACCCCATGGGGACAGGGGAATCAGCCCCAGCATTTT CASTPWGQGNQPQHF
TRBD1 TRBJ2-4 - TRBV9 TGTGCCAGCAGCCCTTTCGGACAGGGGGCAAACATTCAGTACTTC CASSPFGQGANIQYF
TRBD2 TRBJ2-3 - TRBV7-3 TGTGCCAGCAGCCTTTCCCCACTAGCGGGGACAGATACGCAGTATTTT CASSLSPLAGTDTQYF
TRBD2 TRBJ2-5 - TRBV4-1 TGCGCCAGCAGCCACCTTAGCGGGAGAGAGACCCAGTACTTC CASSHLSGRETQYF
- TRBJ2-7 - TRBV18 TGTGCCAGCTCACCATCCGGGGTCGGCTACGAGCAGTACTTC CASSPSGVGYEQYF
- TRBJ2-5 - TRBV2 TGTGCCAGCAGTACTAGTGTCCAAGAGACCCAGTACTTC CASSTSVQETQYF
- TRBJ1-1 - TRBV7-2 TGTGCCAGCAGCCTTGGATTAGGGAACACTGAAGCTTTCTTT CASSLGLGNTEAFF
TRBD2 TRBJ2-4 - TRBV7-3 TGTGCCAGCAGCTTAGGACTAGCGGGTGACATTCAGTACTTC CASSLGLAGDIQYF
- TRBJ2-1 - TRBV28 TGTGCCAGCAGCCTACGCTACTCCCCCGAGGACAATGAGCAGTTCTTC CASSLRYSPEDNEQFF
TRBD1 TRBJ1-1 - TRBV4-2 TGTGCCAGCAGCCAAGAGGACAGGGTCACTGAAGCTTTCTTT CASSQEDRVTEAFF
- TRBJ1-6 - TRBV6-1 TGTGCCAGCAGCCCCGACAGGTCGGTTTCACCCCTCCACTTT CASSPDRSVSPLHF
TRBD1 TRBJ2-1 - TRBV30 TGTGCCTGGACCTGGGACAGGGGTAATGAGCAGTTCTTC CAWTWDRGNEQFF
TRBD2 TRBJ2-1 - TRBV5-1 TGCGCCAGCAGCCATACTAGCGGGGATTACAATGAGCAGTTCTTC CASSHTSGDYNEQFF
- TRBJ2-7 - TRBV9 TGTGCCAGCAGCGCAAGTCTAAAAGACGAGCAGTACTTC CASSASLKDEQYF
TRBD2 TRBJ2-3 - TRBV5-1 TGCGCCAGCAGCCCCACTAGCGGGGGGGCAGATACGCAGTATTTT CASSPTSGGADTQYF
- TRBJ2-1 - TRBV5-1 TGCGCCAGCAGCTTGTTGCCGGCGGGTGGAGGGTTTAGCGATGAGCAGTTCTTC CASSLLPAGGGFSDEQFF
- TRBJ2-1 - TRBV5-6 TGTGCCAGCAGCTTGGCGGCTAGTCGTGAGCAGTTCTTC CASSLAASREQFF
- TRBJ2-3 - TRBV27 TGTGCCAGCAGGAAGACTGGGTATGGAGCGGATACGCAGTATTTT CASRKTGYGADTQYF
- TRBJ1-5 - TRBV28 TGTGCCAGCAGTTTGGACAGTAAGCCTTTGCCCCAGCATTTT CASSLDSKPLPQHF
- TRBJ2-3 - TRBV6-4 TGTGCCAGAACTCGTGGTCGCGCGGGCACAGATACGCAGTATTTT CARTRGRAGTDTQYF
- TRBJ2-1 - TRBV21-1 TGTGCCAGCAGCACCCCTCAGGACAGCGACTACAATGAGCAGTTCTTC CASSTPQDSDYNEQFF
- TRBJ2-7 once TRBV5-8 TGTGCCAGCAGCTTGGAAAGGAGCTCCTACGAGCAGTACTTC CASSLERSSYEQYF
- TRBJ2-1 - TRBV5-1 TGCGCCAGCAGCTTGGCCGGGCCGATTCTGGGTGAGCAGTTCTTC CASSLAGPILGEQFF
- TRBJ1-5 - TRBV6-5 TGTGCCAGCAGTTACTCCGGGCAGTTCAATCAGCCCCAGCATTTT CASSYSGQFNQPQHF
- TRBJ2-7 - TRBV5-1 TGCGCCAGCAGCTTGGAAGGGGGAGGGATCGAGCAGTACTTC CASSLEGGGIEQYF
TRBD1 TRBJ1-2 - TRBV7-3 TGTGCCAGCAGCCTGGACAGGGAGGATGGCTACACCTTC CASSLDREDGYTF
- TRBJ2-1 - TRBV6-5 TGTGCCAGCAGTGGATCGGACTGGGAGACTGAGCAGTTCTTC CASSGSDWETEQFF
- TRBJ1-1 - TRBV18 TGTGCCAGCTCACCTACTGAAAGGGACACTGAAGCTTTCTTT CASSPTERDTEAFF
- TRBJ2-7 - TRBV7-6 TGTGCCAGCAGCTTTCTTGGCGGACCGATCTACGAGCAGTACTTC CASSFLGGPIYEQYF
- TRBJ2-6 - TRBV11-2 TGTGCCAGCAGCCGGGGGCGTTGGGGAGCCGGGGCCAACGTCCTGACTTTC CASSRGRWGAGANVLTF
- TRBJ2-3 - TRBV9 TGTGCCAGCAGCAAAGGAGGGCCTGGAGATACGCAGTATTTT CASSKGGPGDTQYF
TRBD1 TRBJ1-2 - TRBV7-9 TGTGCCAGCAGTTTAAGATCCCAGGGGGACTATGGCTACACCTTC CASSLRSQGDYGYTF
- TRBJ1-2 - TRBV6-1 TGTGCCAGCAGTGTATCCAACTATGGCTACACCTTC CASSVSNYGYTF